Shown below are 27 T cell receptor beta chains from a single sample sequenced in a study of CD8+ T cells in alopecia areata. Extracted RNA was reverse transcribed into cDNA, the sequencing template. Sequencing was performed with immunoSEQ multiplex PCR; in TCRdb, only in-frame clones are kept and a portion is missing. Counted here are around 97,000 clones, roughly 53% occurring once; the ten biggest clones make up roughly 9%. The material sequenced was CD4+ T cells sorted from blood. These receptors were taken from a human donor in good health.

This clone has a handful of counts. V and J are TRBV29-1 and TRBJ2-1; 7 bases fit TRBD1. This CDR3 comprises 14 residues. The trim removed 3 bases at V and 1 base at J, leaving 3 bases unmatched. CDR1 is SQVTM and CDR2 is ANQGSEA in the germline V gene. This CDR3 is CSVDPDRSYNEQFF. The CDR3 DNA is TGCAGCGTTGACCCGGACAGGTCCTACAATGAGCAGTTCTTC.

In its sample, this clone was seen once. The chain combines TRBV19 with TRBJ1-2, with 9 bases that match TRBD1. Germline V gene data show CDR1 as LNHDA and CDR2 as SQIVND (reference sequence). The CDR3 sequence is 14 residues long. Germline trimming cut 5 bases from V and 5 bases from J; bases unmatched to any gene: 6. The CDR3 loop reads CASSLRDREYGYTF. For the CDR3, the DNA is TGTGCCAGTAGTCTCCGGGACAGGGAGTATGGCTACACCTTC.

There are a few counts of this clone. V is TRBV30 and J is TRBJ1-5; tentative D call: TRBD1 (5 bases). Germline V gives CDR1 GTSNPN, CDR2 SVGIG (reference sequence). CDR3 size: 16 residues. V was clipped by 2 bases and J by 4 bases, with 18 bases between them. The CDR3 sequence is CAWSSYGRERNQPQHF. The CDR3 bases are TGTGCCTGGAGTAGTTATGGCAGGGAAAGAAATCAGCCCCAGCATTTT.

This clone appeared a single time. The gene calls are TRBV10-3 and TRBJ2-5; D call uncertain. Looked up from germline, CDR1 is ENHRY and CDR2 is SYGVKD. The CDR3 runs to 14 residues. The V end was cut by 0 bases, the J end by 3 bases, with 8 bases between. Written as DNA, the CDR3 is TGTGCCATCAGTGAGTCGTGGCAGGAAGAGACCCAGTACTTC. Protein product: CAISESWQEETQYF.

J is TRBJ2-3 and V is TRBV1; the table's D gene call, TRBD2, was not cross checked with the DNA. TRBV1 is a known pseudogene. CDR3 length equals 17 residues. The CDR3 region is CTSSQDNERGSTDTQYF. CDR3 in DNA: TGCACCAGCAGCCAAGACAATGAGCGGGGAAGCACAGATACGCAGTATTTT.

This chain joins TRBV30 and TRBJ2-4; weak D call: TRBD2 (5 bases). The germline V and J ends were trimmed by 0 bases and 7 bases, with 7 bases remaining between them. This CDR3 has 12 amino acids. Germline V CDR1 and CDR2: GTSNPN, SVGIG (reference sequence). CDR3 protein: CAWSVPGNIQYF. CDR3 nucleotide sequence: TGTGCCTGGAGTGTTCCGGGGAACATTCAGTACTTC.

The chain carries TRBV5-4 and TRBJ1-1; 7 bases are shared with TRBD1. The V gene's germline CDR1 is SGHNT and CDR2 YYREEE (reference sequence). V shed 5 bases and J 2 bases; nucleotides not matched to a gene: 6. The CDR3 covers 14 residues. CDR3 sequence: CASRLGGLNTEAFF. CDR3 sequence (DNA): TGTGCCAGCAGATTAGGGGGCCTTAACACTGAAGCTTTCTTT.

CDR3 in DNA: TGTGCGACTCGGACTAGCGGGGCAAGGGGGAATGAGCAGTTCTTC. It codes for CATRTSGARGNEQFF. The chain employs TRBV7-8 and TRBJ2-1; 12 nucleotides line up with TRBD2. The CDR3 length is 15 residues. CDR1 and CDR2 from the germline V gene are SGHVS and FQNEAQ.

This clone has ten or more counts. V gene TRBV14 combines with J gene TRBJ2-5; either TRBD1 or TRBD2 may supply D (5 bases each). The V gene lost 1 base and the J gene lost 7 bases, with 13 bases spanning the gap. The germline V gene has CDR1 SGHDN and CDR2 FVKESK. There are 14 residues in the CDR3. The CDR3 DNA follows: TGTGCCAGCAGCCAAGGAACGACGAGGGGGACCCAGTACTTC. Residues: CASSQGTTRGTQYF.

The gene calls are TRBV30 and TRBJ1-1; 7 bases align to TRBD1. Trimming took 5 bases from V and 4 from J; bases not matched to a gene: 4. The CDR3 contains 12 residues. Germline V gene lookup returns CDR1 GTSNPN and CDR2 SVGIG (reference sequence). CDR3 bases: TGTGCCTGGGGCAGGGGGGCCACTGAAGCTTTCTTT. Protein product: CAWGRGATEAFF. The whole variable domain, remainder taken from reference TRBV30 and TRBJ1-1, is SQTIHQWPATLVQPVGSPLSLECTVEGTSNPNLYWYRQAAGRGLQLLFYSVGIGQISSEVPQNLSASRPQDRQFILSSKKLLLSDSGFYLCAWGRGATEAFFGQGTRLTVV.

This chain uses TRBV7-9 with TRBJ1-2, with D tentatively TRBD1 (6 bases). The germline V and J ends were trimmed by 5 bases and 4 bases, with 20 bases remaining between them. The CDR3 is 16 amino acids. Germline lookup yields CDR1 SEHNR and CDR2 FQNEAQ (reference sequence). DNA for the CDR3: TGTGCCAGCAGCCCGGGAGGGGGGTCCGCACCCTATGGCTACACCTTC. Protein sequence: CASSPGGGSAPYGYTF.

The V call is TRBV19, the J call TRBJ1-5; D remains unclear. Germline assignment: CDR1 LNHDA and CDR2 SQIVND (reference sequence). V was pared by 4 bases and J by 3 bases, with 28 bases between. This CDR3 spans 20 amino acids. The CDR3 spells CASSSDGLVVGSLSNQPQHF. DNA for the CDR3: TGTGCCAGTAGTAGTGATGGCTTGGTGGTGGGTTCGTTATCCAATCAGCCCCAGCATTTT.

CDR3 amino acids: CSARWVGTQFF. The CDR3 DNA is TGCAGTGCTAGATGGGTAGGGACGCAGTTCTTC. V usage is TRBV20-1 and J usage is TRBJ2-1; the D call may be TRBD1 or TRBD2 (5 bases each). CDR3 length: 11 amino acids. Between the trimmed V and J ends, which lost 2 bases and 12 bases, there was a span of 11 bases. The V gene's germline CDR1 is DFQATT and CDR2 SNEGSKA (reference sequence).

The chain links TRBV29-1 to TRBJ1-1; 9 positions agree with TRBD1. CDR1 is SQVTM, CDR2 ANQGSEA, per germline. This CDR3 comprises 13 residues. The V gene end was trimmed by 7 bases and the J gene end by 5 bases; junction bases not matched to a gene: 8. The CDR3, as DNA: TGCAGCGCCACGGGACAGGGAGGAACTGAAGCTTTCTTT. It specifies CSATGQGGTEAFF.

This chain connects TRBV6-6 to TRBJ1-5; 7 bases are shared with TRBD1. Germline loops: CDR1 MNHNY, CDR2 SVGAGI (reference sequence). This CDR3 comprises 14 residues. Unmatched junction bases numbered 9, after V lost 6 bases and J lost 7 bases. The CDR3 DNA reads as TGTGCCAGCAGCAAACAGGGGAAAGGACAGCCCCAGCATTTT. Encoded protein: CASSKQGKGQPQHF.

This clone was picked up a small number of times. This sample includes further DNA sequences coding for the same CDR3. The chain has TRBV18 and TRBJ2-7; either TRBD1 or TRBD2 may fit D (5 bases each). The CDR3 has 14 residues. Germline V gene data show CDR1 as KGHSH and CDR2 as LQKENI. Trimming took 3 bases from V and 0 from J, leaving 9 bases between them. Here the CDR3 DNA reads TGTGCCAGCTCACCTGGGACGGGCTCCTACGAGCAGTACTTC. This encodes CASSPGTGSYEQYF.

The rearrangement uses TRBV6-1 and TRBJ2-7; 10 bases are a match to TRBD1. The junction had 5 bases not matched to a gene; V was cut back by 6 bases and J by 3 bases. The length of the CDR3 is 14 residues. Per germline, CDR1 MNHNS and CDR2 SASEGT. The CDR3 nucleotides are TGTGCCAGCAGGCACCGGGACAGGGGCTACGAGCAGTACTTC. This encodes CASRHRDRGYEQYF.

This clone came up once. This chain uses TRBV19 with TRBJ2-5, with TRBD2 matching 9 bases. V shed 4 bases and J 5 bases; nucleotides not matched to a gene: 11. CDR1 is LNHDA and CDR2 is SQIVND in the germline V gene (reference sequence). The CDR3 contains 16 residues. CDR3 protein: CASSRAGGEPWETQYF. The CDR3 DNA sequence: TGTGCCAGTAGTAGAGCGGGGGGCGAGCCTTGGGAGACCCAGTACTTC.

V is TRBV5-1 and J is TRBJ2-5; no reliable D call. There are 15 residues in the CDR3. Trimming removed 4 bases from V and 5 bases from J, with 18 bases in between. Germline CDR1 SGHRS, CDR2 YFSETQ. CDR3 DNA sequence: TGCGCCAGCAGCCCGGAACCGCCGGTGTGGGAGACCCAGTACTTC. Amino acid sequence: CASSPEPPVWETQYF. The whole variable domain, remainder taken from reference TRBV5-1 and TRBJ2-5, is KAGVTQTPRYLIKTRGQQVTLSCSPISGHRSVSWYQQTPGQGLQFLFEYFSETQRNKGNFPGRFSGRQFSNSRSEMNVSTLELGDSALYLCASSPEPPVWETQYFGPGTRLLVL.

The rearrangement links TRBV29-1 to TRBJ1-2, with D possibly being TRBD1 (6 bases). Germline V CDR1 and CDR2: SQVTM, ANQGSEA. The CDR3 covers 12 residues. Trimming removed 3 bases at V and 7 bases at J, with 12 bases between. For the CDR3, the DNA is TGCAGCGTTGAGGCAGGGGCGGGTGGCTACACCTTC. Protein: CSVEAGAGGYTF.

This clone was counted many times. The CDR3 bases are TGTGCCAGCAGTGGAGTCGGGGATACCTTGGCTTTCTTT. Amino acids: CASSGVGDTLAFF. The V gene is TRBV2, the J gene TRBJ1-1; D gene ambiguous. Trimming left V 4 bases short and J 11 bases short, with 17 bases between. CDR3 size: 13 residues. Per the germline V gene, CDR1 is SNHLY and CDR2 is FYNNEI.

This clone was found a few times. The genes are TRBV7-2 and TRBJ2-5; D is possibly TRBD2 (5 bases). V dropped 6 bases and J dropped 6 bases, with 17 bases sitting between them. This CDR3 contains 14 residues. Germline V gene lookup returns CDR1 SGHTA and CDR2 FQGNSA. CDR3 sequence reads: CASSLITRFQTQYF. In DNA form, the CDR3 reads TGTGCCAGCAGTTTAATTACTAGGTTTCAGACCCAGTACTTC. Drawing the rest from reference TRBV7-2 and TRBJ2-5, the complete variable domain is GAGVSQSPSNKVTEKGKDVELRCDPISGHTALYWYRQSLGQGLEFLIYFQGNSAPDKSGLPSDRFSAERTGGSVSTLTIQRTQQEDSAVYLCASSLITRFQTQYFGPGTRLLVL.

This chain uses TRBV13 with TRBJ1-6; D is perhaps TRBD1 (6 bases). V was trimmed by 2 bases and J by 1 base, leaving 15 bases between them. This CDR3 contains 18 residues. The germline V gene encodes CDR1 PRHDT and CDR2 FYEKMQ (reference sequence). This chain's CDR3 is CASSLRRGLGSYNSPLHF. CDR3 sequence (DNA): TGTGCCAGCAGCTTACGCAGGGGACTTGGGTCCTATAATTCACCCCTCCACTTT.

This sequence joins TRBV5-1 and TRBJ2-5, with TRBD1 matching over 8 bases. Germline V gene data show CDR1 as SGHRS and CDR2 as YFSETQ. V lost 4 bases, J lost 5 bases, and 13 bases stayed unmatched. The CDR3 totals 16 residues. This chain's CDR3 is CASSGKGQAAGETQYF. CDR3 coding DNA: TGCGCCAGCAGCGGGAAGGGACAGGCGGCGGGGGAGACCCAGTACTTC.

The sample holds a few counts of this clone. The chain links TRBV5-6 to TRBJ2-7, with a possible D match to TRBD2 (6 bases). CDR3 length equals 13 residues. V gave up 4 bases and J gave up 3 bases, with 11 bases separating them. CDR1 and CDR2 from the germline V gene are SGHDT and YYEEEE. CDR3 nucleotides: TGTGCCAGCAGCCGTAGCGGAATCTACGAGCAGTACTTC. It translates to CASSRSGIYEQYF.

The CDR3 reads CASSPSGHGFAEAFF. CDR3 nucleotide sequence: TGCGCCAGCAGCCCCTCGGGACATGGGTTCGCTGAAGCTTTCTTT. This rearrangement joins TRBV5-1 to TRBJ1-1, with a weak D call TRBD1 (6 bases). Per germline, CDR1 SGHRS and CDR2 YFSETQ. This CDR3 region has 15 residues. With 4 bases removed from V and 6 bases from J, the gap between germline ends came to 19 bases. The entire variable domain, with the rest obtained from reference TRBV5-1 and TRBJ1-1, is as follows: KAGVTQTPRYLIKTRGQQVTLSCSPISGHRSVSWYQQTPGQGLQFLFEYFSETQRNKGNFPGRFSGRQFSNSRSEMNVSTLELGDSALYLCASSPSGHGFAEAFFGQGTRLTVV.

CDR3 coding DNA: TGCAGTGCTAGAGGGGGGTTCGAGCAGTACTTC. It translates to CSARGGFEQYF. The chain recombines TRBV20-1 with TRBJ2-7, with D possibly being TRBD1 or TRBD2 (5 bases each). Germline lookup yields CDR1 DFQATT and CDR2 SNEGSKA (reference sequence). This CDR3 contains 11 residues. V gave up 1 base and J gave up 6 bases, with 7 bases separating them.